The text below deals with one T cell receptor beta chain. What it recognizes is unknown. Generated by immunoSEQ multiplex PCR, the TCRdb table keeps only in-frame clones and is missing some. The sample lists roughly 70,000 clones, 96% seen once, with 4.5% in the top ten. The sample is drawn from a study of cytomegalovirus exposure and HLA in healthy donors. Study at large: The 666 first-cohort repertoires shared a platform with the 130 or so validation repertoires, as reported in a later analysis.

Study observations and caveats: The classifier reportedly diagnosed cytomegalovirus status with high sensitivity and specificity.

V lost 0 bases and J 1 base, leaving 10 bases between the germline ends. This CDR3 has 15 residues. Germline values: CDR1 LGHNA, CDR2 YNFKEQ. The J gene is TRBJ2-7, the V gene TRBV4-2; possibly TRBD2 for D (6 bases). The receptor's source is a young woman in good health and CMV-seropositive. The source material was PBMCs. The CDR3 nucleotides read TGTGCCAGCAGCCAAGAAGGGGCGGGATCCTACGAGCAGTACTTC. Protein sequence: CASSQEGAGSYEQYF.